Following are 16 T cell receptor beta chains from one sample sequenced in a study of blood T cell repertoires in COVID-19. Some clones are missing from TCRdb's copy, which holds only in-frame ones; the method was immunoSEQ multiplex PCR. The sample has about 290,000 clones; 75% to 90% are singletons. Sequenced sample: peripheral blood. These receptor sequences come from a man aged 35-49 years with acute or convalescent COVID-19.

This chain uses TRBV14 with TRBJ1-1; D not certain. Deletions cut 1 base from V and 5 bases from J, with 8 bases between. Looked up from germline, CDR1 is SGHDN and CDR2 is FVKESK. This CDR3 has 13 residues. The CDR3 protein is CASSQGWETEAFF. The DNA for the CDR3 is TGTGCCAGCAGCCAAGGATGGGAGACTGAAGCTTTCTTT.

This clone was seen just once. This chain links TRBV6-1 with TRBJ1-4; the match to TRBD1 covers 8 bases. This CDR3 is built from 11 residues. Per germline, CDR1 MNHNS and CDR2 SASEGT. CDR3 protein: CGTGSNEKLFF. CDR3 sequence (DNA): TGTGGGACAGGGTCTAATGAAAAACTGTTTTTT.

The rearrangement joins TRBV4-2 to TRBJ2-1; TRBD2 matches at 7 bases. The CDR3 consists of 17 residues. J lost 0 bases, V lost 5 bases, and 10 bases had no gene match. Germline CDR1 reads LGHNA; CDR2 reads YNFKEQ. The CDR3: CASSSHGWEGSYNEQFF. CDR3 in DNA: TGTGCCAGCAGCTCTCATGGGTGGGAGGGCTCCTACAATGAGCAGTTCTTC.

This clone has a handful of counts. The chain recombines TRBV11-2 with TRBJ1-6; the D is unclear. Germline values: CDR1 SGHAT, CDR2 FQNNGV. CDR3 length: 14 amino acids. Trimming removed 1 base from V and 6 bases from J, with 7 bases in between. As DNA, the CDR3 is TGTGCCAGCAGCTTAGGACTGACTAATTCACCCCTCCACTTT. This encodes CASSLGLTNSPLHF.

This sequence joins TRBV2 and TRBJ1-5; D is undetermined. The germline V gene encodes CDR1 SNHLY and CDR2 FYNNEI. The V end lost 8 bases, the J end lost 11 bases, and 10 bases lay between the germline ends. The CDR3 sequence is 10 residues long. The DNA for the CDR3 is TGTGCCAGCGGAGGCAATACCCAGCATTTT. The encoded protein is CASGGNTQHF.

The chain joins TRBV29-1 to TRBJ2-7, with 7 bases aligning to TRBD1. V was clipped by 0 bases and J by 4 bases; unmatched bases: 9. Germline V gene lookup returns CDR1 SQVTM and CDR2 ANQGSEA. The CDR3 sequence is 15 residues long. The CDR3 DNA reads TGCAGCGTTGAAGATGTAGGACAGGAAGATTACGAGCAGTACTTC. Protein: CSVEDVGQEDYEQYF.

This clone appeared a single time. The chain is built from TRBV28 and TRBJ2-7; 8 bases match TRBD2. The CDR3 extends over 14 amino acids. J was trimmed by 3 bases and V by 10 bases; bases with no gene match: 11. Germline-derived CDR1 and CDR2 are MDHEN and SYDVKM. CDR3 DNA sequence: TGTGCCACCATACCAAGCGGGGGCAGCTACGAGCAGTACTTC. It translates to CATIPSGGSYEQYF.

CDR3 bases: TGTGCCAGCAGCGTAGCCAGGGACACTGAAGCTTTCTTT. Translation: CASSVARDTEAFF. The V and J genes are TRBV9 and TRBJ1-1, with D possibly TRBD1 on 5 matching bases. With 0 bases removed from V and 3 bases from J, the gap between germline ends came to 6 bases. Germline CDR1 SGDLS, CDR2 YYNGEE. CDR3 length: 13 residues.

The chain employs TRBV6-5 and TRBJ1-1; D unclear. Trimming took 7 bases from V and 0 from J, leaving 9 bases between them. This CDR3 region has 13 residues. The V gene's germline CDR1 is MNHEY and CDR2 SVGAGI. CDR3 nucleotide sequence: TGTGCCAGCATGGGCCAAATGAACACTGAAGCTTTCTTT. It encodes CASMGQMNTEAFF.

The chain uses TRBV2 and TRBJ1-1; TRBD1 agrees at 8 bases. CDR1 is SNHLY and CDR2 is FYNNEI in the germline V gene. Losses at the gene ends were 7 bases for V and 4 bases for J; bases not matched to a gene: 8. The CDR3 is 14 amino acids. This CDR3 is CASTAQGAGTEAFF. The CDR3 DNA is TGTGCCAGCACCGCCCAGGGGGCGGGCACTGAAGCTTTCTTT.

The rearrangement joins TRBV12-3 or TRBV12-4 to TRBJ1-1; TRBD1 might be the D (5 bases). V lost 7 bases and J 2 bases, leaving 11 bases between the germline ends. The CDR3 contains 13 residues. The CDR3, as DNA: TGTGCCAGCACCCGGGGGGGAAACACTGAAGCTTTCTTT. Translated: CASTRGGNTEAFF.

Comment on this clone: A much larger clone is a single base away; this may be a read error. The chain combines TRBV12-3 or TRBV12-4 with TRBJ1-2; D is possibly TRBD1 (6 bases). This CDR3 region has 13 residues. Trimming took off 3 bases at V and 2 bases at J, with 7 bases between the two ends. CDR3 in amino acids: CASSLQGNYGYTF. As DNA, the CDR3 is TGTGCCAGCAGTTTGCAGGGGAACTATGGCTACACCTTC.

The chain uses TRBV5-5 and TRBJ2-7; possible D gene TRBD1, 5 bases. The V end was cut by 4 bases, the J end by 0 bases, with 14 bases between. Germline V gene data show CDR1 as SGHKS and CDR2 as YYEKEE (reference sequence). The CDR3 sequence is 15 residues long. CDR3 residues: CASSPGAQSSYEQYF. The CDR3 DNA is TGTGCCAGCAGCCCTGGGGCTCAGAGCTCCTACGAGCAGTACTTC.

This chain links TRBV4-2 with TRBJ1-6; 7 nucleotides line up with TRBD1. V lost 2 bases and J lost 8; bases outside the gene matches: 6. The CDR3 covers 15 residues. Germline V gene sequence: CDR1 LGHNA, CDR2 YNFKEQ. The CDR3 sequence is CASSQTAGGDSPLHF. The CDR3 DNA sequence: TGTGCCAGCAGCCAAACCGCAGGGGGAGATTCACCCCTCCACTTT.

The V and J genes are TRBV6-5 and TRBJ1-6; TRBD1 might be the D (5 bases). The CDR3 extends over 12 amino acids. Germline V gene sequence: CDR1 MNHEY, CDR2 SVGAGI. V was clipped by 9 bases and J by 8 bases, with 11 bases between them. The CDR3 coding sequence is TGTGCCAGTTTATCACAGGATTCACCCCTCCACTTT. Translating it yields CASLSQDSPLHF.

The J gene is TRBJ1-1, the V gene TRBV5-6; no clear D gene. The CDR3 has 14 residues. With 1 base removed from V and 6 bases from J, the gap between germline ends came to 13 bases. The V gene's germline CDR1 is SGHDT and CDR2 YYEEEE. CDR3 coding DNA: TGTGCCAGCAGCTTGAATCCTATTGCACCTGAAGCTTTCTTT. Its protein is CASSLNPIAPEAFF.